The 10 T cell receptor beta chains reported below all come from one sample, sequenced in a study of T cell repertoires in cytomegalovirus infection. TCRdb redid the calling of the reads with MiXCR, one entry per CDR3 protein. The data hold under 200,000 distinct CDR3 sequences, with about 20% observed a single time. Their specific antigens are unknown. Specimen: CD8+ T cells from cultured PBMCs, collected from culture after CMV antigen stimulation. The receptors were sampled from a human donor in good health (CMV status not recorded). Some clones in this sample may be carry-over from other donors' samples.

V is TRBV3-1 and J is TRBJ1-1; D perhaps matches TRBD1 (5 bases). CDR3 length: 15 residues. V gave up 0 bases and J gave up 4 bases, with 12 bases separating them. Germline lookup yields CDR1 LGHDT and CDR2 YNNKEL (reference sequence). CDR3 sequence (DNA): TGTGCCAGCAGCCAAGACGGGGGAGTAAGCACTGAAGCTTTCTTT. This codes for CASSQDGGVSTEAFF.

In its sample, this clonotype was seen a few times. The chain joins TRBV4-1 to TRBJ2-2, with 8 bases identical to TRBD1. The germline V gene has CDR1 MGHRA and CDR2 YSYEKL. This CDR3 spans 15 amino acids. The V and J ends lost 4 bases and 4 bases, in that order; junction bases with no gene match: 5. CDR3 nucleotides: TGCGCCAGCAGCCCAAGACAGGGGAGCACCGGGGAGCTGTTTTTT. Its protein is CASSPRQGSTGELFF.

In this sample, this clonotype turned up a few times. The chain is built from TRBV7-9 and TRBJ2-3; D gene unclear. CDR3 size: 14 residues. The germline V gene has CDR1 SEHNR and CDR2 FQNEAQ (reference sequence). Trimming took 3 bases from V and 4 from J, leaving 11 bases between them. As DNA, the CDR3 is TGTGCCAGCAGCTTGTTGAGCTCGTCAGATACGCAGTATTTT. Its protein is CASSLLSSSDTQYF.

For this clonotype: A much larger clone is a single base away; this may be a read error. V is TRBV6-5 and J is TRBJ1-3; D unresolved. The CDR3 length is 11 residues. V was clipped by 9 bases and J by 0 bases, with 3 bases between them. In germline, CDR1 is MNHEY, CDR2 SVGAGI. The CDR3 nucleotides are TGTGCCAGTGCCTCTGGAAACACCATATATTTT. It codes for CASASGNTIYF.

The V and J genes are TRBV7-2 and TRBJ1-1; weak D call: TRBD1 (6 bases). The CDR3 length is 15 residues. Germline V gene sequence: CDR1 SGHTA, CDR2 FQGNSA. The ends were cut back, 2 bases at V and 1 base at J, with 11 bases in the middle. The CDR3 is CASSLITGRNTEAFF. The CDR3 bases are TGTGCCAGCAGCTTAATAACAGGGAGGAACACTGAAGCTTTCTTT.

This clonotype was observed many times. This CDR3 reads CASSPGWTGGAGDEKLFF. The CDR3 nucleotides are TGTGCCAGCAGCCCCGGATGGACAGGGGGGGCAGGGGATGAAAAACTGTTTTTT. This chain uses TRBV7-2 with TRBJ1-4, with 10 nucleotides matching TRBD1. V gave up 5 bases and J gave up 6 bases; unmatched junction bases: 15. The CDR3 has 18 residues. Germline V CDR1 and CDR2: SGHTA, FQGNSA. Full variable domain (remainder filled in from reference TRBV7-2 and TRBJ1-4): GAGVSQSPSNKVTEKGKDVELRCDPISGHTALYWYRQSLGQGLEFLIYFQGNSAPDKSGLPSDRFSAERTGGSVSTLTIQRTQQEDSAVYLCASSPGWTGGAGDEKLFFGSGTQLSVL.

The rearrangement uses TRBV12-3 or TRBV12-4 and TRBJ2-3, with D tentatively TRBD1 or TRBD2 (5 bases each). This CDR3 has 14 amino acids. Deletions cut 4 bases from V and 4 bases from J, with 12 bases between. As DNA, the CDR3 is TGTGCCAGCAGTTGGCCATTGGGGGCAGATACGCAGTATTTT. It is translated as CASSWPLGADTQYF.

This chain joins TRBV7-2 and TRBJ2-3; 8 nucleotides agree with TRBD2. Trimming cost V 1 base and J 5 bases; bases outside gene matches: 8. Germline lookup yields CDR1 SGHTA and CDR2 FQGNSA. This CDR3 region has 16 residues. CDR3 sequence: CASSLDRRGAEDTQYF. For the CDR3, the DNA is TGTGCCAGCAGCTTAGATCGGCGGGGGGCAGAAGATACGCAGTATTTT.

This clonotype was seen a few times. V and J are TRBV11-2 and TRBJ1-3; tentatively, D is TRBD1 (6 bases). CDR1 and CDR2 from the germline V gene are SGHAT and FQNNGV. The CDR3 has 16 residues. Trimming removed 5 bases from V and 0 bases from J, with 14 bases in between. CDR3 nucleotide sequence: TGTGCCAGCAGCCTGGGACAAACGAGCTCTGGAAACACCATATATTTT. Translated: CASSLGQTSSGNTIYF.

The CDR3 is CASSQSGYAGELFF. In DNA form, the CDR3 reads TGCGCCAGCAGCCAATCAGGGTACGCCGGGGAGCTGTTTTTT. V gene TRBV4-3 combines with J gene TRBJ2-2, with D possibly matching TRBD1 (5 bases). Germline values: CDR1 LGHNA, CDR2 YSLEER. This CDR3 spans 14 amino acids. Trimming removed 2 bases at V and 6 bases at J, with 10 bases between.